The clone carrying this T cell receptor beta chain was detected many times. Antigen: not known. This CDR3 has 13 amino acids. V was pared by 3 bases and J by 5 bases, with 10 bases between. Germline V gene sequence: CDR1 KGHSH, CDR2 LQKENI. Unique molecular identifiers were attached to individual cDNA molecules. TCRdb re-called the 5' RACE reads through MiXCR, storing one row per CDR3 protein. The repertoire holds about 50,000 distinct CDR3 sequences, with approximately 5.7% as singletons. The data were obtained in a study of early T cells in non-severe SARS-CoV-2 infection. About the research overall: Sequencing targeted bulk RNA from unsorted whole blood, leaving chains unpaired.

Study-level points and caveats: Database matching using VDJdb favored anti-spike CD8 responses, with private and CD4 specificities left missing.

This clonotype was obtained from an adult who was a healthcare worker with PCR-confirmed SARS-CoV-2 infection or an uninfected control (not recorded which). This chain connects TRBV18 to TRBJ2-5, with D tentatively TRBD2 (6 bases). The sequenced sample was whole blood, obtained at baseline. As DNA, the CDR3 is TGTGCCAGCTCACCTCCGGGAGTGGAGACCCAGTACTTC. Translation: CASSPPGVETQYF. Supplemented by reference TRBV18 and TRBJ2-5, the full variable domain reads NAGVMQNPRHLVRRRGQEARLRCSPMKGHSHVYWYRQLPEEGLKFMVYLQKENIIDESGMPKERFSAEFPKEGPSILRIQQVVRGDSAAYFCASSPPGVETQYFGPGTRLLVL.